This T cell receptor beta chain was retrieved from a study of cytomegalovirus exposure and HLA in healthy donors. About the research overall: In an early release, HLA-typed donors contributed about 79 million unique TCR sequences.

The PCR was carried out with 60 Vbeta primers and 13 Jbeta primers. TCRdb's copy holds only in-frame clones and misses some; the assay was immunoSEQ multiplex PCR. In the table there are 74,000 or so clones, almost 80% of which are singletons. Overall study results and limits: Accurate prediction of most subjects' HLA-A and HLA-B alleles from TCR beta sequences was reported.

Regarding this clone: Antigen specificity is unknown.

The V gene's germline CDR1 is SNHLY and CDR2 FYNNEI. There are 15 residues in the CDR3. The junction had 6 bases not matched to a gene; V was cut back by 6 bases and J by 0 bases. Sequenced material: PBMCs. The rearrangement joins TRBV2 to TRBJ1-1, with 8 bases identical to TRBD1. This receptor was obtained from a woman aged 35 to 49 in good health and CMV-seropositive. The CDR3 protein is CASRNRGFMNTEAFF. CDR3 nucleotide sequence: TGTGCCAGCAGGAACAGGGGGTTTATGAACACTGAAGCTTTCTTT.